This TCR beta chain was identified in a study of blood T cell repertoires in COVID-19. Study-wide background: T cells, B-cell-depleted T cells, or PBMCs supplied cDNA or gDNA.

This CDR3 is built from 18 residues. Unmatched junction bases numbered 10, after V lost 4 bases and J lost 1 base. Per germline, CDR1 LGHDT and CDR2 YNNKEL (reference sequence). Original methodology: By means of reference gene primer amplification, nucleated cell counts were estimated. Assay: immunoSEQ multiplex PCR; the TCRdb copy retains only in-frame clones and omits some. From that table come the V and J calls and clone size; the DNA was used to work out D and trimming. The sample includes fewer than 350,000 clones, around 90% of them seen just once. This rearrangement joins TRBV3-1 (or the pseudogene TRBV3-2) to TRBJ2-3; 11 bases match TRBD2. Sequencing was carried out using PBMCs or T cells enriched from blood (not recorded which). The sequence came from a woman younger than 30 with acute COVID-19. In DNA, the CDR3 is TGTGCCAGCAGCCGCCGCACCCCGGGACTAGCGGGCACAGATACGCAGTATTTT. Its protein is CASSRRTPGLAGTDTQYF.